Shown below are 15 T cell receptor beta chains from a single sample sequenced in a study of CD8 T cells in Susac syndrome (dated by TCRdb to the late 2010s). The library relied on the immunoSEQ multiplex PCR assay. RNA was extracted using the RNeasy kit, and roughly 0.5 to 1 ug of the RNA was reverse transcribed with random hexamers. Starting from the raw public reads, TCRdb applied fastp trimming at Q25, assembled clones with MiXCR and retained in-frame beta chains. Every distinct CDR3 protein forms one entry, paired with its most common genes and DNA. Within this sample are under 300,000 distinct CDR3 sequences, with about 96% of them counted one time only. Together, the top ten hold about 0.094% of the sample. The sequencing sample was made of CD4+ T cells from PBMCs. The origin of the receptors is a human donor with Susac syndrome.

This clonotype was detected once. As DNA, the CDR3 is TGCAGTGCTAGAGATCTGGAGACCCAGTACTTC. As protein: CSARDLETQYF. This chain uses TRBV20-1 with TRBJ2-5; D is unclear. V lost 0 bases to trimming and J lost 5 bases, with 4 bases between them. Germline CDR1 is DFQATT and CDR2 is SNEGSKA (reference sequence). The CDR3 loop spans 11 amino acids.

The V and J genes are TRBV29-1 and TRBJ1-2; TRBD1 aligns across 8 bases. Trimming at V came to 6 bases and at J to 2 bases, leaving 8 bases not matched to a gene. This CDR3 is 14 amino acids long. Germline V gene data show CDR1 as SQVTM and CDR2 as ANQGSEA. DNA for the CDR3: TGCAGCGTGGGGGACAGGCTGGTCAACTATGGCTACACCTTC. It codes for CSVGDRLVNYGYTF.

The DNA of the CDR3 is TGTGCCAGCAAGGCCTTGGAGCACCTCCAAGAGACCCAGTACTTC. Encoded protein: CASKALEHLQETQYF. The rearrangement joins TRBV6-2 or TRBV6-3 to TRBJ2-5, with D unresolved. Trimming shortened V by 7 bases and J by 1 base, and 16 bases separated the two germline ends. The germline V gene has CDR1 MNHEY and CDR2 SVGEGT. This CDR3 has 15 amino acids.

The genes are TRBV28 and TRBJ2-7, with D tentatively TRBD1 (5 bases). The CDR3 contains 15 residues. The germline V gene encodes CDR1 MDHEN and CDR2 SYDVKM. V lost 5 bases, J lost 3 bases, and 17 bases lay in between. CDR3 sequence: CASSAPGDRDYEQYF. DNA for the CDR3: TGTGCCAGCAGTGCTCCTGGAGACAGAGACTACGAGCAGTACTTC.

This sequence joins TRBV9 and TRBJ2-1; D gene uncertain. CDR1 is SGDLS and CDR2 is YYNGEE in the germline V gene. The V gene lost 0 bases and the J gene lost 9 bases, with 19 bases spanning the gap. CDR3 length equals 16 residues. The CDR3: CASSVAGLVYDGEQFF. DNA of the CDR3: TGTGCCAGCAGCGTAGCTGGCCTAGTTTATGATGGTGAGCAGTTCTTC.

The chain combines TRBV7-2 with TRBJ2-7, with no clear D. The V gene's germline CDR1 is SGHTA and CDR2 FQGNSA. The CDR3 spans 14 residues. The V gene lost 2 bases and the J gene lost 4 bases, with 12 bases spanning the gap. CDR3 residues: CASSLSHWSYEQYF. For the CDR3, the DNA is TGTGCCAGCAGCTTATCTCACTGGTCTTACGAGCAGTACTTC.

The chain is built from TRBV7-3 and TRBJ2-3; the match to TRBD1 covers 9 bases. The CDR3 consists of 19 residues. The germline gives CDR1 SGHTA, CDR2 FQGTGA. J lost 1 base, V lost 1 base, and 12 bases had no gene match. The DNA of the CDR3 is TGTGCCAGCAGCTTAAGAGGGGGGTGGGGACAGGGCGGCACAGATACGCAGTATTTT. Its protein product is CASSLRGGWGQGGTDTQYF.

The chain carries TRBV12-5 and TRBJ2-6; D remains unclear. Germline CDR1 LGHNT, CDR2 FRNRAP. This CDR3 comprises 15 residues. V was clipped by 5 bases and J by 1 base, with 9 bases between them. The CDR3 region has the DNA TGTGCTAGTGGTCCACGGGTATCTGGGGCCAACGTCCTGACTTTC. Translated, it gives CASGPRVSGANVLTF.

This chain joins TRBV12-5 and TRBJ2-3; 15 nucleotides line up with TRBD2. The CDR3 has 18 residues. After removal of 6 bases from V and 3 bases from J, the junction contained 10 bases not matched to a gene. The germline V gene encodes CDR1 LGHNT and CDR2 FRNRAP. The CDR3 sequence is CASGRGKGTSGRTDTQYF. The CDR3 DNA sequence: TGTGCTAGTGGCCGAGGCAAAGGGACTAGCGGGAGGACAGATACGCAGTATTTT.

The CDR3 DNA follows: TGTGCCAGCAGCTTAGCGACAGGACCCCCCTCTGGGGCCAACGTCCTGACTTTC. This gives the protein CASSLATGPPSGANVLTF. This chain joins TRBV7-9 and TRBJ2-6; TRBD1 might be the D (6 bases). From germline, CDR1 is SEHNR and CDR2 FQNEAQ (reference sequence). Trimming removed 0 bases at V and 0 bases at J, with 12 bases between. This CDR3 spans 18 amino acids.

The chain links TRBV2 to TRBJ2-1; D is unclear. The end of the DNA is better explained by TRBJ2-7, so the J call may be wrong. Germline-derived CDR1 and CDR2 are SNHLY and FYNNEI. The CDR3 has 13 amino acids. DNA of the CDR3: TGTGCCAGCAGTGATTCTGGGTTTGGCGAGCAGTACTTC. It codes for CASSDSGFGEQYF.

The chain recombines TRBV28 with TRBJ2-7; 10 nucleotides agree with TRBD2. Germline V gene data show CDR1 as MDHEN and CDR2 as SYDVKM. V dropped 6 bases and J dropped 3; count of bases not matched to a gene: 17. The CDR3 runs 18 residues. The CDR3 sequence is CASSPGTTSGKWGYEQYF. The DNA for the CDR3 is TGTGCCAGCAGCCCTGGGACAACTAGCGGGAAATGGGGCTACGAGCAGTACTTC.

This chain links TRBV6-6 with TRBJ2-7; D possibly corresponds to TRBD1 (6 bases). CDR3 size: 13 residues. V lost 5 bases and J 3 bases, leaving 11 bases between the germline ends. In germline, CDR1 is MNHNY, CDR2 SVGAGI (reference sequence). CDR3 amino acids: CASSQQGIYEQYF. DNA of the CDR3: TGTGCCAGCAGTCAACAGGGAATCTACGAGCAGTACTTC.

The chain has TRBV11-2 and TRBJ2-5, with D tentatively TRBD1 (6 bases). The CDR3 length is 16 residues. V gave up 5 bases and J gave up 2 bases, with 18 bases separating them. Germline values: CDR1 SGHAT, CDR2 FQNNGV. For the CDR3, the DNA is TGTGCCAGCAGCGCACTCGGGACACAAACACAAGAGACCCAGTACTTC. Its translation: CASSALGTQTQETQYF.

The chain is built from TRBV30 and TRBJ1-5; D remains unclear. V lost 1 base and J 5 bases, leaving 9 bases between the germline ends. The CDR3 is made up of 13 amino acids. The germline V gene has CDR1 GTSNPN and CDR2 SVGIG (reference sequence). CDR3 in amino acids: CAWSALADQPQHF. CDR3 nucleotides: TGTGCCTGGAGTGCCTTAGCGGATCAGCCCCAGCATTTT.